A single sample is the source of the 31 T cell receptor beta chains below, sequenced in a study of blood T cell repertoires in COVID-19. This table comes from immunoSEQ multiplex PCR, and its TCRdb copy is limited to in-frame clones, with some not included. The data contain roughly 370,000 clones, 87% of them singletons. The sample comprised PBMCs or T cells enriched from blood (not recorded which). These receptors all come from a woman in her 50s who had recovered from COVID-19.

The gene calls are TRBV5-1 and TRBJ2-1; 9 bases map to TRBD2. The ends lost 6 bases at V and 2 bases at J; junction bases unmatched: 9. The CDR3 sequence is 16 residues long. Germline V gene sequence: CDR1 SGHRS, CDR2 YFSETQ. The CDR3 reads CASNPQGGGAYNEQFF. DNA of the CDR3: TGCGCCAGCAACCCACAGGGCGGGGGGGCCTACAATGAGCAGTTCTTC.

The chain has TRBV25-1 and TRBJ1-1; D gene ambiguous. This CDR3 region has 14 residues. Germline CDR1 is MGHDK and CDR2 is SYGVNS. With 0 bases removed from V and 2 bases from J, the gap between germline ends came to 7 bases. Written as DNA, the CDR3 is TGTGCCAGCAGTGAATATGGACTTAACACTGAAGCTTTCTTT. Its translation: CASSEYGLNTEAFF.

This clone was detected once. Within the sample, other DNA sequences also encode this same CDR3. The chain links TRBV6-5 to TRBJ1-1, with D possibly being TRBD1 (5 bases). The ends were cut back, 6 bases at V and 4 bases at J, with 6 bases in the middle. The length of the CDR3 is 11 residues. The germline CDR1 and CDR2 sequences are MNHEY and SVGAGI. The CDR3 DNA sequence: TGTGCCAGCAGAAGGGGCACTGAAGCTTTCTTT. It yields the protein CASRRGTEAFF.

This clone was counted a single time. The CDR3 region is CASSSWGGETQYF. CDR3 nucleotide sequence: TGTGCCAGCAGCTCGTGGGGGGGAGAGACCCAGTACTTC. J is TRBJ2-5 and V is TRBV7-2, with 7 bases that match TRBD2. Per the germline V gene, CDR1 is SGHTA and CDR2 is FQGNSA. The CDR3 loop spans 13 amino acids. V lost 4 bases to trimming and J lost 4 bases; unmatched junction nucleotides: 3.

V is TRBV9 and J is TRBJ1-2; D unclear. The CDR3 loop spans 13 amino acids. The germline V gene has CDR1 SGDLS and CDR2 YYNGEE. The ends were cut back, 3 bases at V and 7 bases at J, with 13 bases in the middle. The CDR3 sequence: CASSALGRGGYTF. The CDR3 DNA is TGTGCCAGCAGCGCGCTCGGGAGAGGTGGCTACACCTTC.

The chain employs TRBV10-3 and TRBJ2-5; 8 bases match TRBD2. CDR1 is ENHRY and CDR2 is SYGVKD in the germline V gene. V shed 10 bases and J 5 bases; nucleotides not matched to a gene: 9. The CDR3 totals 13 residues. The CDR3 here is CATSGGRDETQYF. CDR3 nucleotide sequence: TGTGCCACCTCGGGGGGGCGGGATGAGACCCAGTACTTC.

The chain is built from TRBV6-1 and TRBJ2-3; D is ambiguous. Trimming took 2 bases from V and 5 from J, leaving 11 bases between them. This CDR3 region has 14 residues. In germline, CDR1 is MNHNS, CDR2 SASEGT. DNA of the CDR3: TGTGCCAGCAGTGAACAGGAATATCGAGATACGCAGTATTTT. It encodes CASSEQEYRDTQYF.

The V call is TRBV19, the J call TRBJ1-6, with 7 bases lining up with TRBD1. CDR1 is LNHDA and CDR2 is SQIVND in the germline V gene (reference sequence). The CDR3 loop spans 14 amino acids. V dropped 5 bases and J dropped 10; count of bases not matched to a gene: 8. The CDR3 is CASSVRGVGSPLHF. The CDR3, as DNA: TGTGCCAGTAGTGTCAGGGGGGTAGGGTCACCCCTCCACTTT.

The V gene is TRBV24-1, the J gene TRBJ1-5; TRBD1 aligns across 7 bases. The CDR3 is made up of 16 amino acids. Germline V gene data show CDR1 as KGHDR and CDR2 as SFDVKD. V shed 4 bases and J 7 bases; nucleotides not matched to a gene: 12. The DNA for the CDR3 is TGTGCCACCAGTGACACCAAGGGGGCTAGGGAGCAGCCCCAGCATTTT. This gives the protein CATSDTKGAREQPQHF.

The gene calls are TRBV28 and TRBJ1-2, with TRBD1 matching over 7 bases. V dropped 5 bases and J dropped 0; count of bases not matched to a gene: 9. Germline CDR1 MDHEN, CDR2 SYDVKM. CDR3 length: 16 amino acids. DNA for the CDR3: TGTGCCAGCAGTCTTAGGACAGGACATACTAACTATGGCTACACCTTC. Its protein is CASSLRTGHTNYGYTF.

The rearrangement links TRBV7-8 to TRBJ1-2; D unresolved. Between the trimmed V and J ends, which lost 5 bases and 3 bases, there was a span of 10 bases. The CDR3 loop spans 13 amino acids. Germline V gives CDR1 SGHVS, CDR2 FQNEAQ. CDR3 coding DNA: TGTGCCAGCAGCAACGGGTCACACTATGGCTACACCTTC. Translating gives CASSNGSHYGYTF.

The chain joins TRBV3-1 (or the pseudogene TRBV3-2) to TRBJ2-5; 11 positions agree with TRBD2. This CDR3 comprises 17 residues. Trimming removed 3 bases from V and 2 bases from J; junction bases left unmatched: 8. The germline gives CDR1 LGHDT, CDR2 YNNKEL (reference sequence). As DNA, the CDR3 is TGTGCCAGCAGCCACGATTTATTAGCGGGGGGGCAAGAGACCCAGTACTTC. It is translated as CASSHDLLAGGQETQYF.

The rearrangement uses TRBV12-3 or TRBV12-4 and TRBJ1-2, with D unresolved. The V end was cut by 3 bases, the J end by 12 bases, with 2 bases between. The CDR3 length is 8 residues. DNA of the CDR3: TGTGCCAGCAGTTTCGACACCTTC. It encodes CASSFDTF.

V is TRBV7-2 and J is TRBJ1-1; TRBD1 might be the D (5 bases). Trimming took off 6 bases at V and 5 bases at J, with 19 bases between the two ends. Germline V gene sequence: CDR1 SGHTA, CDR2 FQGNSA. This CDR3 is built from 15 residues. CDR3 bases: TGTGCCAGCAGATCCGACAGCCAGGGAGGGACTGAAGCTTTCTTT. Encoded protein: CASRSDSQGGTEAFF.

The chain's CDR3 is CAWTPTARAEAFF. The CDR3 DNA reads as TGTGCCTGGACCCCAACCGCCAGGGCTGAAGCTTTCTTT. The chain carries TRBV30 and TRBJ1-1; D perhaps matches TRBD1 (5 bases). Trimming stripped 4 bases from V and 6 bases from J, with 15 bases between. The CDR3 length is 13 residues. Germline assignment: CDR1 GTSNPN and CDR2 SVGIG (reference sequence).

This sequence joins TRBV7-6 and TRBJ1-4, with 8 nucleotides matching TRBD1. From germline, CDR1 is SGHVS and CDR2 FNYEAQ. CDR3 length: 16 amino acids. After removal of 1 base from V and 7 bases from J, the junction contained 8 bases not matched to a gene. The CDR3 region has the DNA TGTGCCAGCAGCTTAGGGACAGGGTGGATGCGTGAAAAACTGTTTTTT. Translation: CASSLGTGWMREKLFF.

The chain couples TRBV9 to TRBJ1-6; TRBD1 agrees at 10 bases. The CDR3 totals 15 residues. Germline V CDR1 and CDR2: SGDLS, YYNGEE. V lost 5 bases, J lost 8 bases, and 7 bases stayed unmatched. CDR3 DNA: TGTGCCAGCAGGGCCGGGACAGGGGTGGATTCACCCCTCCACTTT. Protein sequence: CASRAGTGVDSPLHF.

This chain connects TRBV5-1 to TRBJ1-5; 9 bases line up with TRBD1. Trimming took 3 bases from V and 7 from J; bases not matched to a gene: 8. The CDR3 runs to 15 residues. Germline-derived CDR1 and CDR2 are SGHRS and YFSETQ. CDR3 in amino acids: CASSSTGGVGQPQHF. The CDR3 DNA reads TGCGCCAGCAGCTCTACAGGGGGCGTAGGACAGCCCCAGCATTTT.

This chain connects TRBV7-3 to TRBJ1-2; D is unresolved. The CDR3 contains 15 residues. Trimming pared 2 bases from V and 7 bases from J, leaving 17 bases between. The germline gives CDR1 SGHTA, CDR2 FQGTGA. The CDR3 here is CASSLAPGASGGYTF. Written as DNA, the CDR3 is TGTGCCAGCAGCTTAGCTCCCGGAGCCTCGGGTGGCTACACCTTC. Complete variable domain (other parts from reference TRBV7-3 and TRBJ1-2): GAGVSQTPSNKVTEKGKYVELRCDPISGHTALYWYRQSLGQGPEFLIYFQGTGAADDSGLPNDRFFAVRPEGSVSTLKIQRTERGDSAVYLCASSLAPGASGGYTFGSGTRLTVV.

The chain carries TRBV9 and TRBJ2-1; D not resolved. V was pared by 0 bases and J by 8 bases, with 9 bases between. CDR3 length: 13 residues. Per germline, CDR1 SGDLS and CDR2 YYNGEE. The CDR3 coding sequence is TGTGCCAGCAGCGTAGATCCAGGCTATGAGCAGTTCTTC. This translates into CASSVDPGYEQFF. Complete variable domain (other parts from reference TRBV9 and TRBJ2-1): DSGVTQTPKHLITATGQRVTLRCSPRSGDLSVYWYQQSLDQGLQFLIQYYNGEERAKGNILERFSAQQFPDLHSELNLSSLELGDSALYFCASSVDPGYEQFFGPGTRLTVL.

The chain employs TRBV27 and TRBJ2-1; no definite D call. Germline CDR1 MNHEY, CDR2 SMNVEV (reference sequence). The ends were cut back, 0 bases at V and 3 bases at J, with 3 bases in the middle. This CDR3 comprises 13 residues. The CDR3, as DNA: TGTGCCAGCAGTTTATCTAACTACAATGAGCAGTTCTTC. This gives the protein CASSLSNYNEQFF.

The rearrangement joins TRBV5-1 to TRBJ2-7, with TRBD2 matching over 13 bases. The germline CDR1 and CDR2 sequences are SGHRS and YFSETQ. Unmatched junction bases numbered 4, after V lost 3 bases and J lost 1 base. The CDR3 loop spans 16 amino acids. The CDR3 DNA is TGCGCCAGCAGCTCCGGGACTAGCGGGGTTTCCTACGAGCAGTACTTC. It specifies CASSSGTSGVSYEQYF.

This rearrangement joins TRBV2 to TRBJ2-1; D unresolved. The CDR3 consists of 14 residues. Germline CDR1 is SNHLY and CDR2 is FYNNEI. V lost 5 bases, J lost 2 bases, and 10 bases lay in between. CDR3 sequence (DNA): TGTGCCAGCAGTTCAACCAGGACCTACAATGAGCAGTTCTTC. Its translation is CASSSTRTYNEQFF.

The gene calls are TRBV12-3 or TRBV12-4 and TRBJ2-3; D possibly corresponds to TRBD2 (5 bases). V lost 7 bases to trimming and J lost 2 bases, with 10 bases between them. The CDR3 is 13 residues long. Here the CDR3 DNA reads TGTGCCAGCACCTCGCGGGTCACAGATACGCAGTATTTT. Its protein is CASTSRVTDTQYF.

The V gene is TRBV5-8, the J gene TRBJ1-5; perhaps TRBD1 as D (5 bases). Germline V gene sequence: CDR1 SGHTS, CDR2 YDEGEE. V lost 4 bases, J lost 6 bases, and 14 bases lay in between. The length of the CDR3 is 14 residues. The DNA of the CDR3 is TGTGCCAGCAGCCTAATGGGGAGGGGTCAGCCCCAGCATTTT. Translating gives CASSLMGRGQPQHF.

CDR3 nucleotide sequence: TGTGCCAGCAGTTTATCCCGACAGGGGGCGGGAAGCTACACCTTC. Protein sequence: CASSLSRQGAGSYTF. This chain uses TRBV27 with TRBJ1-2; 10 nucleotides line up with TRBD1. The CDR3 length is 15 residues. Losses at the gene ends were 0 bases for V and 9 bases for J; bases not matched to a gene: 7. Germline assignment: CDR1 MNHEY and CDR2 SMNVEV (reference sequence).

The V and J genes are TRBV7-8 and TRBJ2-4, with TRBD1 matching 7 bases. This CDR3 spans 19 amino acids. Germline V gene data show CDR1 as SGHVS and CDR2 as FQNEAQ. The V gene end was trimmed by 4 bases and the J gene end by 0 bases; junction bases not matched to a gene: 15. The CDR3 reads CASSSLRRDRQLAKNIQYF. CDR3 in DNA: TGTGCCAGCAGCTCGCTCCGACGGGACAGACAATTAGCCAAAAACATTCAGTACTTC.

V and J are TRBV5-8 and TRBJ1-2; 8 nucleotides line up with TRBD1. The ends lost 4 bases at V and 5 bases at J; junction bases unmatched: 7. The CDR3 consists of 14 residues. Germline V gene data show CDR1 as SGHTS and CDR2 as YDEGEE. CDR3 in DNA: TGTGCCAGCAGCCGTCGGGGACAGGAGTATGGCTACACCTTC. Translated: CASSRRGQEYGYTF.

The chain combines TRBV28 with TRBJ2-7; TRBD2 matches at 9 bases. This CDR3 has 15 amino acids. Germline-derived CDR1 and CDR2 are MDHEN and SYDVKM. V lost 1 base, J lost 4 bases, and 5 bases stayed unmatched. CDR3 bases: TGTGCCAGCAGTTTATCGGCTAGCGGGGAATACGAGCAGTACTTC. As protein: CASSLSASGEYEQYF.

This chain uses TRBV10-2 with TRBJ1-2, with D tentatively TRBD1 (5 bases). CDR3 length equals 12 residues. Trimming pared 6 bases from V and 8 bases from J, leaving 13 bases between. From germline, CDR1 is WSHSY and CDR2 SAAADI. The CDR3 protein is CASRLTVRGYTF. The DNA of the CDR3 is TGCGCCAGCAGATTGACAGTGCGAGGCTACACCTTC.

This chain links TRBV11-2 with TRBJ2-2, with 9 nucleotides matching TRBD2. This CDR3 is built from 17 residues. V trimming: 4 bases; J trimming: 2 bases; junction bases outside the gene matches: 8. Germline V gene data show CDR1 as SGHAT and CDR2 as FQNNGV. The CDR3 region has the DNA TGTGCCAGCAGCTCATGGCTAGCGGGGCGAAACACCGGGGAGCTGTTTTTT. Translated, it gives CASSSWLAGRNTGELFF.